The 11 T cell receptor beta chains reported below all come from one sample, sequenced in a study of cytomegalovirus exposure and HLA in healthy donors. The study ran its PCR with 60 Vbeta and 13 Jbeta primers. The table came from immunoSEQ multiplex PCR; TCRdb's copy has only in-frame clones and leaves some out. The profile shows roughly 190,000 clones, around four fifths of them singletons. Sequencing was done on a sample of PBMCs. The receptors here all came from a female donor in good health and CMV-seronegative.

The chain uses TRBV6-1 and TRBJ2-6; 7 bases align to TRBD1. CDR3 size: 15 residues. Germline CDR1 is MNHNS and CDR2 is SASEGT. After removal of 5 bases from V and 4 bases from J, the junction contained 5 bases not matched to a gene. CDR3 sequence reads: CASSNTGDGANVLTF. DNA for the CDR3: TGTGCCAGCAGTAATACAGGGGACGGGGCCAACGTCCTGACTTTC.

The J gene is TRBJ2-1, the V gene TRBV7-9; D is undetermined. In germline, CDR1 is SEHNR, CDR2 FQNEAQ (reference sequence). The V gene lost 5 bases and the J gene lost 0 bases, with 2 bases spanning the gap. The CDR3 consists of 12 residues. CDR3 DNA: TGTGCCAGCAGCCGCTCCTACAATGAGCAGTTCTTC. Translating gives CASSRSYNEQFF.

This clone has just a few counts. The chain recombines TRBV28 with TRBJ1-1; D may be TRBD1 (5 bases). V was clipped by 8 bases and J by 4 bases, with 11 bases between them. The CDR3 is 12 amino acids. Germline CDR1 MDHEN, CDR2 SYDVKM. CDR3 protein: CASESQGTEAFF. The CDR3 bases are TGTGCCAGCGAGAGTCAGGGCACTGAAGCTTTCTTT.

V usage is TRBV27 and J usage is TRBJ1-4; D is ambiguous. Deletions cut 1 base from V and 6 bases from J, with 9 bases between. Germline-derived CDR1 and CDR2 are MNHEY and SMNVEV (reference sequence). The CDR3 is 14 residues long. Here the CDR3 reads CASSLLGEDEKLFF. CDR3 in DNA: TGTGCCAGCAGTTTATTGGGTGAGGATGAAAAACTGTTTTTT.

As regards this clone: One end of the junction varies from germline; a read error may be responsible. The chain employs TRBV7-9 and TRBJ2-7; the match to TRBD1 covers 9 bases. This CDR3 is 16 amino acids long. The germline V gene encodes CDR1 SEHNR and CDR2 FQNEAQ (reference sequence). The CDR3 sequence: CTSTLLVTGGTYEQYF. In DNA form, the CDR3 reads TGTACCAGCACCCTCCTTGTGACAGGGGGAACCTACGAGCAGTACTTC.

The chain is built from TRBV7-3 and TRBJ1-1, with no clear D. The CDR3 has 15 residues. From germline, CDR1 is SGHTA and CDR2 FQGTGA. V was pared by 5 bases and J by 1 base, with 14 bases between. The chain's CDR3 is CASSPSHAGNTEAFF. The CDR3, as DNA: TGTGCCAGCAGCCCCTCGCATGCGGGGAACACTGAAGCTTTCTTT. The full variable domain, rest sourced from reference TRBV7-3 and TRBJ1-1, is GAGVSQTPSNKVTEKGKYVELRCDPISGHTALYWYRQSLGQGPEFLIYFQGTGAADDSGLPNDRFFAVRPEGSVSTLKIQRTERGDSAVYLCASSPSHAGNTEAFFGQGTRLTVV.

V gene TRBV5-4 combines with J gene TRBJ2-1; D is perhaps TRBD2 (6 bases). Trimming took off 3 bases at V and 11 bases at J, with 9 bases between the two ends. This CDR3 contains 11 residues. Germline V gene sequence: CDR1 SGHNT, CDR2 YYREEE (reference sequence). This CDR3 is CASSWGDKQFF. The DNA for the CDR3 is TGTGCCAGCAGCTGGGGGGATAAGCAGTTCTTC.

The rearrangement uses TRBV6-5 and TRBJ1-3; D is uncertain. The CDR3 is made up of 12 amino acids. V lost 6 bases and J 1 base, leaving 4 bases between the germline ends. CDR1 and CDR2 (germline): MNHEY, SVGAGI. CDR3 coding DNA: TGTGCCAGCAGAACTTCTGGAAACACCATATATTTT. Translation: CASRTSGNTIYF.

The chain recombines TRBV7-2 with TRBJ2-7; D unclear. Germline loops: CDR1 SGHTA, CDR2 FQGNSA. V lost 4 bases and J 6 bases, leaving 13 bases between the germline ends. This CDR3 comprises 13 residues. The CDR3 nucleotides read TGTGCCAGCAGCTATCCCATGCTCAGCGAGCAGTACTTC. Encoded protein: CASSYPMLSEQYF. Looking up the rest from reference TRBV7-2 and TRBJ2-7 gives the full variable domain: GAGVSQSPSNKVTEKGKDVELRCDPISGHTALYWYRQSLGQGLEFLIYFQGNSAPDKSGLPSDRFSAERTGGSVSTLTIQRTQQEDSAVYLCASSYPMLSEQYFGPGTRLTVT.

The V and J genes are TRBV9 and TRBJ1-2, with 8 bases identical to TRBD1. The germline V gene has CDR1 SGDLS and CDR2 YYNGEE. With V trimmed by 3 bases and J by 8 bases, 12 bases remained unmatched. The CDR3 is made up of 15 amino acids. CDR3 residues: CASSGLQGAGGGYTF. In nucleotides, the CDR3 is TGTGCCAGCAGCGGACTTCAGGGGGCTGGAGGGGGCTACACCTTC.

The chain has TRBV28 and TRBJ2-7; tentative D call: TRBD1 (6 bases). Germline V gene lookup returns CDR1 MDHEN and CDR2 SYDVKM. The CDR3 sequence is 15 residues long. With 2 bases removed from V and 2 bases from J, the gap between germline ends came to 13 bases. CDR3 region: CASSLADRRTYEQYF. CDR3 in DNA: TGTGCCAGCAGTTTAGCGGACAGACGAACCTACGAGCAGTACTTC.